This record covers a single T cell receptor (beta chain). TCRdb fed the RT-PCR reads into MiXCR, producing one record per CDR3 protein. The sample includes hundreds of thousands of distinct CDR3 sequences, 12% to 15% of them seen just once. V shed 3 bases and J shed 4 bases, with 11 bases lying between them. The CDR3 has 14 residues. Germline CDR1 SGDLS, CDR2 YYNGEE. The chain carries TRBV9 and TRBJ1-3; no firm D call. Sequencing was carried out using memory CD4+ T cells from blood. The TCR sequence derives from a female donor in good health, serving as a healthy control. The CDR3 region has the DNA TGTGCCAGCAGCGGAGGCCCCGTGGGAAACACCATATATTTT. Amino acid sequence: CASSGGPVGNTIYF.